The 16 T cell receptor beta chains reported below all come from one sample, sequenced in a study of blood T cell repertoires in COVID-19. This table comes from immunoSEQ multiplex PCR, and its TCRdb copy is limited to in-frame clones, with some not included. Of fewer than 350,000 clones in the sample, 90% were seen once. The specimen sequenced was peripheral blood. The receptors shown here come from a woman in her 30s with COVID-19, enrolled during active disease.

There are a few counts of this clone. The chain combines TRBV19 with TRBJ2-3, with D tentatively TRBD2 (6 bases). V was clipped by 5 bases and J by 10 bases, with 10 bases between them. The CDR3 is 11 residues long. The germline CDR1 and CDR2 sequences are LNHDA and SQIVND (reference sequence). The DNA of the CDR3 is TGTGCCAGTAGTGTCCGGGACTCGCAGTATTTT. Translated, it gives CASSVRDSQYF.

The chain joins TRBV19 to TRBJ2-7, with TRBD2 as a possible D gene (6 bases). CDR3 length: 13 residues. Germline V gene sequence: CDR1 LNHDA, CDR2 SQIVND (reference sequence). The germline V and J ends were trimmed by 5 bases and 0 bases, with 8 bases remaining between them. The CDR3 DNA is TGTGCCAGTAGTTACGGGGGCTCCTACGAGCAGTACTTC. It is translated as CASSYGGSYEQYF.

In its sample, this clone was seen once. This rearrangement joins TRBV10-2 to TRBJ1-2; 7 bases fit TRBD1. This CDR3 spans 14 amino acids. J was trimmed by 5 bases and V by 4 bases; bases with no gene match: 7. Per germline, CDR1 WSHSY and CDR2 SAAADI. The CDR3 protein is CASSGSTGFYGYTF. CDR3 coding DNA: TGCGCCAGCAGTGGCTCGACAGGGTTTTATGGCTACACCTTC.

The genes are TRBV12-3 or TRBV12-4 and TRBJ1-1, with D hard to call. The CDR3 sequence is 13 residues long. The V end lost 3 bases, the J end lost 3 bases, and 8 bases lay between the germline ends. Here the CDR3 DNA reads TGTGCCAGCAGTTTGGTAGCGGACACTGAAGCTTTCTTT. Encoded protein: CASSLVADTEAFF.

The chain combines TRBV11-2 with TRBJ1-6, with a possible D match to TRBD1 (5 bases). The length of the CDR3 is 13 residues. Germline values: CDR1 SGHAT, CDR2 FQNNGV. The V end was cut by 1 base, the J end by 9 bases, with 7 bases between. CDR3 bases: TGTGCCAGCAGCTTAGTGCAGGGTTCACCCCTCCACTTT. Translating it yields CASSLVQGSPLHF.

The chain employs TRBV27 and TRBJ2-4; 9 bases agree with TRBD2. This CDR3 is 18 amino acids long. Germline V gene sequence: CDR1 MNHEY, CDR2 SMNVEV (reference sequence). V was pared by 5 bases and J by 9 bases, with 20 bases of the junction left unmatched. Here the CDR3 DNA reads TGTGCCAGCAGTCCGCGGGGGTGGCGGGAGGGCCCGGGTGGCATTCAGTACTTC. Translation: CASSPRGWREGPGGIQYF.

DNA of the CDR3: TGTGCCTGGAGTGGACAGCTTTATGGCTACACCTTC. Encoded protein: CAWSGQLYGYTF. This sequence joins TRBV30 and TRBJ1-2, with a tentative D call TRBD1 (5 bases). CDR1 and CDR2 from the germline V gene are GTSNPN and SVGIG (reference sequence). The CDR3 runs to 12 residues. Trimming pared 1 base from V and 5 bases from J, leaving 8 bases between.

This rearrangement joins TRBV19 to TRBJ2-7; TRBD2 matches at 8 bases. V trimming: 5 bases; J trimming: 9 bases; junction bases outside the gene matches: 21. This CDR3 region has 17 residues. The germline gives CDR1 LNHDA, CDR2 SQIVND (reference sequence). Written as DNA, the CDR3 is TGTGCCAGTAGTTCATGGGGAGCGGGAGCAAACTACGAGGTGCAGTACTTC. Protein sequence: CASSSWGAGANYEVQYF.

The gene calls are TRBV5-1 and TRBJ2-1; 11 bases are shared with TRBD2. V lost 6 bases to trimming and J lost 0 bases; unmatched junction nucleotides: 11. This CDR3 region has 18 residues. In germline, CDR1 is SGHRS, CDR2 YFSETQ. CDR3 in DNA: TGCGCCAGCAACCCAGGACTAGCGGGTATAAGCTCCTACAATGAGCAGTTCTTC. This translates into CASNPGLAGISSYNEQFF.

The genes are TRBV3-1 (or the pseudogene TRBV3-2) and TRBJ1-6; 10 bases line up with TRBD1. The length of the CDR3 is 17 residues. Germline CDR1 and CDR2: LGHDT and YNNKEL (reference sequence). Trimming at V came to 6 bases and at J to 10 bases, leaving 15 bases not matched to a gene. CDR3 sequence (DNA): TGTGCCAGCAGAGGTCGAGGGACAGGGGCTTCGGGGTCACCCCTCCACTTT. Its protein product is CASRGRGTGASGSPLHF.

The rearrangement uses TRBV2 and TRBJ1-2, with D possibly matching TRBD1 (6 bases). In germline, CDR1 is SNHLY, CDR2 FYNNEI. V dropped 6 bases and J dropped 2 bases, with 10 bases sitting between them. The CDR3 runs 13 residues. The CDR3 spells CASRSGTNYGYTF. DNA of the CDR3: TGTGCCAGCAGGTCCGGGACAAACTATGGCTACACCTTC. Combining the CDR3 with reference TRBV2 and TRBJ1-2 gives the whole variable domain EPEVTQTPSHQVTQMGQEVILRCVPISNHLYFYWYRQILGQKVEFLVSFYNNEISEKSEIFDDQFSVERPDGSNFTLKIRSTKLEDSAMYFCASRSGTNYGYTFGSGTRLTVV.

The gene calls are TRBV28 and TRBJ1-4; 9 nucleotides agree with TRBD1. The CDR3 runs 15 residues. The junction had 8 bases not matched to a gene; V was cut back by 6 bases and J by 6 bases. In germline, CDR1 is MDHEN, CDR2 SYDVKM. The CDR3 is CASSHRQGVDEKLFF. CDR3 nucleotide sequence: TGTGCCAGCAGCCACAGACAGGGGGTGGATGAAAAACTGTTTTTT.

The chain has TRBV14 and TRBJ2-1; a possible D gene is TRBD1 (6 bases). The CDR3 extends over 20 amino acids. Per germline, CDR1 SGHDN and CDR2 FVKESK. With 4 bases removed from V and 1 base from J, the gap between germline ends came to 26 bases. Here the CDR3 reads CASSPPPWTAQARSYNEQFF. The CDR3 DNA is TGTGCCAGCAGCCCCCCACCCTGGACAGCCCAGGCTAGGTCCTACAATGAGCAGTTCTTC. Using reference TRBV14 and TRBJ2-1 for the parts outside the CDR3, the full variable domain is EAGVTQFPSHSVIEKGQTVTLRCDPISGHDNLYWYRRVMGKEIKFLLHFVKESKQDESGMPNNRFLAERTGGTYSTLKVQPAELEDSGVYFCASSPPPWTAQARSYNEQFFGPGTRLTVL.

This chain connects TRBV7-2 to TRBJ1-3; D gene ambiguous. This CDR3 contains 15 residues. The V gene lost 2 bases and the J gene lost 0 bases, with 8 bases spanning the gap. CDR1 is SGHTA, CDR2 FQGNSA, per germline. The CDR3 bases are TGTGCCAGCAGCTTACAACGGAGCTCTGGAAACACCATATATTTT. Protein sequence: CASSLQRSSGNTIYF.

The genes are TRBV2 and TRBJ1-3; tentative D call: TRBD1 (6 bases). There are 15 residues in the CDR3. V lost 8 bases to trimming and J lost 0 bases, with 14 bases between them. Germline CDR1 and CDR2: SNHLY and FYNNEI. In nucleotides, the CDR3 is TGTGCCAGCTGGAGCGGGGGACACTCTGGAAACACCATATATTTT. This sequence encodes CASWSGGHSGNTIYF.

This clone was found a few times. This CDR3 is CASSLDRVASGDYEQYF. Here the CDR3 DNA reads TGTGCCAGCAGCTTAGATCGGGTCGCTAGCGGAGACTACGAGCAGTACTTC. The V gene is TRBV11-2, the J gene TRBJ2-7, with 7 bases lining up with TRBD2. The CDR3 has 17 residues. Germline V CDR1 and CDR2: SGHAT, FQNNGV. Trimming at V came to 0 bases and at J to 3 bases, leaving 11 bases not matched to a gene. Combining the CDR3 with reference TRBV11-2 and TRBJ2-7 gives the whole variable domain EAGVAQSPRYKIIEKRQSVAFWCNPISGHATLYWYQQILGQGPKLLIQFQNNGVVDDSQLPKDRFSAERLKGVDSTLKIQPAKLEDSAVYLCASSLDRVASGDYEQYFGPGTRLTVT.